This T cell receptor (beta chain) was sequenced in a study of blood T cell repertoires in COVID-19. Seattle researchers signed up patients amid active infection and tracked them longitudinally. How the authors handled the data: Researchers report that nucleated cell counts were estimated from reference gene primer amplification. Some clones are missing from TCRdb's copy, which holds only in-frame ones; the method was immunoSEQ multiplex PCR. That table supplies the V and J calls and clone size; D and trimming were determined from the DNA. Found here are under 95,000 clones, approximately 90% of them singletons; the top ten hold 2.6%. The sequence was obtained from a man aged 50 to 60 with COVID-19, enrolled during active disease. Material: peripheral blood.

The CDR3, as DNA: TGTGCCACCAGCAGAGATTCGCTAGCGGCTGGGTTCTTC. Protein: CATSRDSLAAGFF. The chain carries TRBV15 and TRBJ2-1, with 7 positions matching TRBD2. The V and J ends lost 0 bases and 15 bases, in that order; junction bases with no gene match: 8. The CDR3 length is 13 residues. From germline, CDR1 is LNHNV and CDR2 YYDKDF (reference sequence).